Here is one T cell receptor beta chain with its context. This entry is derived from a study of beta chain features in type 1 diabetes. Purity above 95% was achieved in all sorted populations. There are 15 residues in the CDR3. Germline V gene sequence: CDR1 GTSNPN, CDR2 SVGIG (reference sequence). J lost 7 bases, V lost 2 bases, and 10 bases had no gene match. Reverse transcribing all isolated RNA meant expressed TCRB transcripts were sequenced. The table came from immunoSEQ multiplex PCR; TCRdb's copy has only in-frame clones and leaves some out. This sample has 450,000 to 600,000 clones, with 30% found just once.

The receptor's source is a man aged 18 to 30 in good health. The sequencing input was naive CD4+ T cells from blood. The rearrangement uses TRBV30 and TRBJ1-4; TRBD1 aligns across 7 bases. CDR3 amino acids: CAWSTTGDTGEKLFF. CDR3 bases: TGTGCCTGGAGTACCACAGGGGACACGGGTGAAAAACTGTTTTTT.